These 19 T cell receptor beta chains share one sample of origin, sequenced in a study of Ad26.COV2.S vaccination and SARS-CoV-2 variants. Treatment indicated: roughly 20 received Ad26.COV2.S at low or high dose, single or two shots; five or six received placebo; per-sample allocation not given. Following the first vaccine or placebo injection, samples were taken on day 63. The method was immunoSEQ multiplex PCR; TCRdb's version includes in-frame clones alone and lacks a portion of them. The sample holds about 350,000 clones, approximately 90% seen once. The input for sequencing was peripheral blood, taken in a trial of Ad26.COV2.S vaccine versus placebo. The receptors were gathered from a person between 18 and 65 years old who received the Ad26.COV2.S COVID-19 vaccine or a placebo.

CDR3 DNA: TGTGCCACCTCCAGCAGGGACGGAGCCTACGAGCAGTACTTC. Translated: CATSSRDGAYEQYF. The V and J genes are TRBV6-5 and TRBJ2-7; D may be TRBD1 or TRBD2 (5 bases each). The CDR3 runs to 14 residues. The ends were cut back, 10 bases at V and 2 bases at J, with 18 bases in the middle. Germline CDR1 MNHEY, CDR2 SVGAGI.

The rearrangement joins TRBV7-6 to TRBJ1-2; TRBD1 aligns across 10 bases. J gave up 4 bases and V 5 bases, and 7 bases lay outside the gene matches. The CDR3 consists of 15 residues. Germline CDR1 SGHVS, CDR2 FNYEAQ. In DNA form, the CDR3 reads TGTGCCAGCAGCCCCAGACAGGGGGCAAGCTATGGCTACACCTTC. Translating it yields CASSPRQGASYGYTF.

V is TRBV19 and J is TRBJ1-2; the D is unclear. Germline loops: CDR1 LNHDA, CDR2 SQIVND (reference sequence). This CDR3 comprises 14 residues. Deletions cut 7 bases from V and 2 bases from J, with 14 bases between. CDR3 in amino acids: CASTLTMWNYGYTF. For the CDR3, the DNA is TGTGCCAGTACCCTCACGATGTGGAACTATGGCTACACCTTC.

The V and J genes are TRBV10-3 and TRBJ2-7, with TRBD2 matching over 8 bases. The CDR3 spans 15 residues. Germline loops: CDR1 ENHRY, CDR2 SYGVKD. Trimming at V came to 4 bases and at J to 0 bases, leaving 5 bases not matched to a gene. In DNA, the CDR3 is TGTGCCATCAGTGGCGGGGGGCCCGACTCCTACGAGCAGTACTTC. It is translated as CAISGGGPDSYEQYF.

The chain combines TRBV15 with TRBJ2-6, with 13 bases matching TRBD2. V lost 0 bases, J lost 2 bases, and 10 bases stayed unmatched. The CDR3 extends over 21 amino acids. From germline, CDR1 is LNHNV and CDR2 YYDKDF (reference sequence). CDR3 loop: CATSRDRTSGREIAGANVLTF. Here the CDR3 DNA reads TGTGCCACCAGCAGAGATCGGACTAGCGGGAGAGAGATAGCTGGGGCCAACGTCCTGACTTTC.

The chain employs TRBV19 and TRBJ1-2; D unclear. The CDR3 extends over 14 amino acids. Germline V gene data show CDR1 as LNHDA and CDR2 as SQIVND (reference sequence). The ends were cut back, 0 bases at V and 4 bases at J, with 9 bases in the middle. The CDR3, as DNA: TGTGCCAGTAGTATAGATAATCGGGGCTATGGCTACACCTTC. It specifies CASSIDNRGYGYTF.

The DNA of the CDR3 is TGTGCCACCAGACAGGGGAGTCAGCCCCAGCATTTT. Its protein is CATRQGSQPQHF. This chain connects TRBV28 to TRBJ1-5, with 8 bases identical to TRBD1. CDR1 and CDR2 from the germline V gene are MDHEN and SYDVKM. CDR3 length equals 12 residues. After removal of 10 bases from V and 6 bases from J, the junction contained 5 bases not matched to a gene.

The rearrangement joins TRBV15 to TRBJ2-5, with D tentatively TRBD1 (5 bases). V lost 0 bases to trimming and J lost 4 bases, with 12 bases between them. Looked up from germline, CDR1 is LNHNV and CDR2 is YYDKDF (reference sequence). This CDR3 region has 15 residues. CDR3 protein: CATSRDQGEGETQYF. CDR3 coding DNA: TGTGCCACCAGCAGAGATCAAGGGGAAGGAGAGACCCAGTACTTC. Combining the CDR3 with reference TRBV15 and TRBJ2-5 gives the whole variable domain DAMVIQNPRYQVTQFGKPVTLSCSQTLNHNVMYWYQQKSSQAPKLLFHYYDKDFNNEADTPDNFQSRRPNTSFCFLDIRSPGLGDTAMYLCATSRDQGEGETQYFGPGTRLLVL.

The rearrangement joins TRBV19 to TRBJ2-2; no reliable D call. CDR1 is LNHDA, CDR2 SQIVND, per germline (reference sequence). Trimming pared 3 bases from V and 3 bases from J, leaving 8 bases between. The CDR3 has 14 residues. DNA for the CDR3: TGTGCCAGTAGTATCCAAAGTTACACCGGGGAGCTGTTTTTT. It codes for CASSIQSYTGELFF.

This clone is termed medium-sized. The CDR3 loop is CASSLSQDHQPQHF. The CDR3 nucleotides are TGTGCCAGCAGTTTATCGCAGGATCATCAGCCCCAGCATTTT. V usage is TRBV28 and J usage is TRBJ1-5; no firm D call. V shed 1 base and J shed 5 bases, with 9 bases lying between them. Germline CDR1 MDHEN, CDR2 SYDVKM. There are 14 residues in the CDR3.

V gene TRBV13 combines with J gene TRBJ2-1, with 11 bases that match TRBD1. Germline V gene lookup returns CDR1 PRHDT and CDR2 FYEKMQ (reference sequence). The CDR3 loop spans 17 amino acids. Germline trimming cut 1 base from V and 1 base from J; bases unmatched to any gene: 3. CDR3 sequence: CASSLARDRGSYNEQFF. In nucleotides, the CDR3 is TGTGCCAGCAGCTTAGCTCGGGACAGGGGGTCCTACAATGAGCAGTTCTTC.

The rearrangement uses TRBV19 and TRBJ2-1; 10 bases align to TRBD1. V trimming: 5 bases; J trimming: 3 bases; junction bases outside the gene matches: 10. The CDR3 is 17 residues long. Germline V gene lookup returns CDR1 LNHDA and CDR2 SQIVND (reference sequence). As DNA, the CDR3 is TGTGCCAGTAGTCGAAAACGGGGACAGGGGATCTACAATGAGCAGTTCTTC. Protein sequence: CASSRKRGQGIYNEQFF.

The chain has TRBV14 and TRBJ1-6; D is perhaps TRBD1 (5 bases). Trimming stripped 3 bases from V and 0 bases from J, with 21 bases between. This CDR3 region has 20 residues. Germline V gives CDR1 SGHDN, CDR2 FVKESK. CDR3 protein: CASSQRLGGRSSSYNSPLHF. Written as DNA, the CDR3 is TGTGCCAGCAGCCAGAGATTGGGGGGACGGTCAAGCTCCTATAATTCACCCCTCCACTTT.

The chain recombines TRBV18 with TRBJ2-2; TRBD2 might be the D (6 bases). The V gene's germline CDR1 is KGHSH and CDR2 LQKENI. The CDR3 spans 15 residues. V was pared by 4 bases and J by 7 bases, with 16 bases between. The CDR3 protein is CASSLLADTGGELFF. DNA of the CDR3: TGTGCCAGCTCACTACTAGCTGACACGGGCGGGGAGCTGTTTTTT.

On this clone: Compared with germline, one end of the junction differs, possibly owing to a read error. V is TRBV7-8 and J is TRBJ2-1, with 10 bases that match TRBD2. CDR1 is SGHVS and CDR2 is FQNEAQ in the germline V gene. CDR3 length: 18 residues. CDR3 protein: CASTLGLADYLPYNEQFF. DNA of the CDR3: TGTGCCAGCACCTTAGGACTAGCGGACTACTTACCTTACAATGAGCAGTTCTTC.

The J gene is TRBJ2-3, the V gene TRBV10-2, with D perhaps TRBD1 (5 bases). CDR1 is WSHSY and CDR2 is SAAADI in the germline V gene. The CDR3 spans 14 residues. V dropped 8 bases and J dropped 6 bases, with 18 bases sitting between them. Written as DNA, the CDR3 is TGCGCCAGCGCGGACACCGCGAGTGGGGATACGCAGTATTTT. Amino acids: CASADTASGDTQYF.

V and J are TRBV7-8 and TRBJ1-3; 8 positions agree with TRBD1. The CDR3 runs 17 residues. Trimming took 5 bases from V and 0 from J; bases not matched to a gene: 9. From germline, CDR1 is SGHVS and CDR2 FQNEAQ. The CDR3 sequence: CASSPYGTGGSGNTIYF. DNA for the CDR3: TGTGCCAGCAGCCCCTACGGGACAGGCGGCTCTGGAAACACCATATATTTT.

This chain joins TRBV5-4 and TRBJ2-5; D perhaps matches TRBD1 (6 bases). Germline CDR1 SGHNT, CDR2 YYREEE (reference sequence). CDR3 length: 15 residues. Trimming took 4 bases from V and 0 from J, leaving 13 bases between them. The CDR3 is CASSTRQDHQETQYF. CDR3 DNA: TGTGCCAGCAGCACAAGACAGGACCACCAAGAGACCCAGTACTTC.

Regarding this clone: The sample carries other DNA sequences with the same CDR3. V usage is TRBV28 and J usage is TRBJ2-7; D is unresolved. The V and J ends lost 3 bases and 0 bases respectively, with 3 bases between them. CDR1 and CDR2 from the germline V gene are MDHEN and SYDVKM. The CDR3 length is 12 residues. CDR3 bases: TGTGCCAGCAGTTTGGGCTCCTACGAGCAGTACTTC. It is translated as CASSLGSYEQYF.